This T cell receptor beta chain was captured by sequencing in a study of cytomegalovirus exposure and HLA in healthy donors. 60 Vbeta and 13 Jbeta primers were used in PCR. Here immunoSEQ multiplex PCR was the method, and the copy in TCRdb shows in-frame clones only, minus some. The sample contains roughly 250,000 clones, 80% to 90% of which appear only once. Germline values: CDR1 MNHNY, CDR2 SVGAGI (reference sequence). The CDR3 totals 13 residues. Between the trimmed V and J ends, which lost 7 bases and 4 bases, there was a span of 13 bases. Details on this clone: Antigen specificity is unknown.

Study-level points and caveats: Sequencing probably produced one cluster of sequence variants that were highly shared. Accounts indicate the classifier identified cytomegalovirus status with strong specificity and sensitivity. On later analysis, the bulk of CMV-associated TCR beta chains appeared to be HLA-restricted.

Sequenced sample: PBMCs. This receptor was taken from a woman between 40 and 55 years old in good health and CMV-seropositive. V is TRBV6-6 and J is TRBJ1-2; TRBD1 might be the D (5 bases). The CDR3 here is CASTAGLGYGYTF. The CDR3 DNA reads TGTGCCAGCACCGCAGGGTTGGGCTATGGCTACACCTTC.